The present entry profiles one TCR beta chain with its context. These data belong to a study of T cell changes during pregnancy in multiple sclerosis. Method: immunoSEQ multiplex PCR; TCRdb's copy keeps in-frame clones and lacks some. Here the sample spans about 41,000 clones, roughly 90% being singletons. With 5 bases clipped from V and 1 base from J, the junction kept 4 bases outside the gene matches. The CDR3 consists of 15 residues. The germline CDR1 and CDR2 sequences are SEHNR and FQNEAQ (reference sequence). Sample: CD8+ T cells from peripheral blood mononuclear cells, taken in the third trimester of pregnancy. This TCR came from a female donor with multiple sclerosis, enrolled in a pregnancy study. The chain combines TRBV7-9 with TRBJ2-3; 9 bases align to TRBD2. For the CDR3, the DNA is TGTGCCAGCAGCCGGATAGCGGGGGGCACAGATACGCAGTATTTT. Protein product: CASSRIAGGTDTQYF. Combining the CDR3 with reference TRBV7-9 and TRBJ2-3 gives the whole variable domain DTGVSQNPRHKITKRGQNVTFRCDPISEHNRLYWYRQTLGQGPEFLTYFQNEAQLEKSRLLSDRFSAERPKGSFSTLEIQRTEQGDSAMYLCASSRIAGGTDTQYFGPGTRLTVL.